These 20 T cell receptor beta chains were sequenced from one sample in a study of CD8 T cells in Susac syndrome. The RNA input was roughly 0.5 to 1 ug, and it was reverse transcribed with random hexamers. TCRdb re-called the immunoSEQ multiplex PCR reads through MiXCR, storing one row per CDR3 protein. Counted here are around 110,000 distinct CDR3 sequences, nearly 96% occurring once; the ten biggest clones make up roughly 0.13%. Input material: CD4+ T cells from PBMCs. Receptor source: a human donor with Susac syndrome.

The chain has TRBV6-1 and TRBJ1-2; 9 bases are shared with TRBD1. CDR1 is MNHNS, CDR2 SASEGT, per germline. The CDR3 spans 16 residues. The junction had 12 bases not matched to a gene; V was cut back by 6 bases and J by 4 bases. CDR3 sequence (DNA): TGTGCCAGCAGCGTTGGACAGGGGTCGGTGGGCTATGGCTACACCTTC. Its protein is CASSVGQGSVGYGYTF.

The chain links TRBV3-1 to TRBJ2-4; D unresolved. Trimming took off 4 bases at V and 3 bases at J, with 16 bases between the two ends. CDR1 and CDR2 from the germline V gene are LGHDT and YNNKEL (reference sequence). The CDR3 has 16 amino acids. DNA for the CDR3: TGTGCCAGCAGCCCCCTAGGTCTATCGCTCAAAAACATTCAGTACTTC. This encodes CASSPLGLSLKNIQYF.

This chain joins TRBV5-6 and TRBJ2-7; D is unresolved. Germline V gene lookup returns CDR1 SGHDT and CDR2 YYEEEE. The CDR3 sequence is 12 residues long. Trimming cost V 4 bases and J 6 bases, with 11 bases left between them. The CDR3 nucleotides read TGTGCCAGCAGCAGCCGAGTCGGCGAGCAGTACTTC. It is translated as CASSSRVGEQYF.

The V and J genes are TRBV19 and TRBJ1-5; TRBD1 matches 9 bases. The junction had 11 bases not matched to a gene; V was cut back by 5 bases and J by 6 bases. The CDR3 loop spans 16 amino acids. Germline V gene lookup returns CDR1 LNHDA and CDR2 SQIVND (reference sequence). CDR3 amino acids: CASSGLVRDRAQPQHF. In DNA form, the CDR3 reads TGTGCCAGTAGTGGACTAGTCCGGGACAGGGCTCAGCCCCAGCATTTT.

The CDR3 loop reads CASSQSRGSTEAFF. The CDR3 DNA reads TGCGCCAGCAGTCAAAGCAGAGGCAGCACTGAAGCTTTCTTT. The rearrangement uses TRBV23-1 and TRBJ1-1; D is uncertain. TRBV23-1 is annotated as an ORF whose role is uncertain. The CDR3 is 14 residues long. Trimming removed 2 bases at V and 4 bases at J, with 11 bases between.

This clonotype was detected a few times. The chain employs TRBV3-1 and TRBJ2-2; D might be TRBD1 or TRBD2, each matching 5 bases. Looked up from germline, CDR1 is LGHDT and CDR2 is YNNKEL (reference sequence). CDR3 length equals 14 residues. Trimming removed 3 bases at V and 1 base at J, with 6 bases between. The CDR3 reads CASSQGVNTGELFF. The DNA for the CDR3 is TGTGCCAGCAGCCAGGGGGTGAACACCGGGGAGCTGTTTTTT.

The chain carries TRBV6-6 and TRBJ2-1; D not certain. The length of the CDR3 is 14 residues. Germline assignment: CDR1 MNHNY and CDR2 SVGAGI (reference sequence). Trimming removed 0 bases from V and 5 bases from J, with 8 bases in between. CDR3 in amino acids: CASSYSAHNNEQFF. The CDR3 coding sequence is TGTGCCAGCAGTTACTCCGCCCACAACAATGAGCAGTTCTTC.

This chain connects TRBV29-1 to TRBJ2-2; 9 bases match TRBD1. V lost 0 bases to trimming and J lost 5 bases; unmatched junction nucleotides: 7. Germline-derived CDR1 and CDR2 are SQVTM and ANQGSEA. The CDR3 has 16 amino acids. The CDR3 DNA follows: TGCAGCGTTGAAGAGGGGACAGGGATAGAAACCGGGGAGCTGTTTTTT. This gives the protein CSVEEGTGIETGELFF.

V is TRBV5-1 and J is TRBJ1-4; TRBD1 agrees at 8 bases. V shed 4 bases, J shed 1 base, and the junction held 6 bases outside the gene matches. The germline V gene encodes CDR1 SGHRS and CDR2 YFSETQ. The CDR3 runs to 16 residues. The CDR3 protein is CASSKDRAETNEKLFF. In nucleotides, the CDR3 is TGCGCCAGCAGCAAGGACAGGGCCGAAACTAATGAAAAACTGTTTTTT.

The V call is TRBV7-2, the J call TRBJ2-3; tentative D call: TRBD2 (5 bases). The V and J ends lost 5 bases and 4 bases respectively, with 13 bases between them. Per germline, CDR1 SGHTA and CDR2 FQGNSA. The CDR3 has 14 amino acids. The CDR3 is CASSRTRGADTQYF. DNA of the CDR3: TGTGCCAGCAGCCGCACTAGAGGCGCAGATACGCAGTATTTT.

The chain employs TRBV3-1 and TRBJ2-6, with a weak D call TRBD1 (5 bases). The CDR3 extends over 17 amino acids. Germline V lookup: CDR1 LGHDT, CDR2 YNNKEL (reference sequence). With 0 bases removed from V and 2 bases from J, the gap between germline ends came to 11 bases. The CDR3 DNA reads TGTGCCAGCAGCCAAGAGACACTGGGGCCTGGGGCCAACGTCCTGACTTTC. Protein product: CASSQETLGPGANVLTF. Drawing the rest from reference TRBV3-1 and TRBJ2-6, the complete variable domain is DTAVSQTPKYLVTQMGNDKSIKCEQNLGHDTMYWYKQDSKKFLKIMFSYNNKELIINETVPNRFSPKSPDKAHLNLHINSLELGDSAVYFCASSQETLGPGANVLTFGAGSRLTVL.

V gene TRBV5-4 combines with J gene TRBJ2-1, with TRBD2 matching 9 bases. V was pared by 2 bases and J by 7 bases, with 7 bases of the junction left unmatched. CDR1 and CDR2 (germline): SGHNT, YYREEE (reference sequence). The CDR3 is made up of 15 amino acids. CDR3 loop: CASSFASGNFNEQFF. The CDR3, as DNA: TGTGCCAGCAGCTTTGCTAGCGGGAACTTTAATGAGCAGTTCTTC.

The CDR3 DNA reads TGTGCCAGCAGCCAAGATGCGGGGTATCAGCCCCAGCATTTT. Protein: CASSQDAGYQPQHF. The genes are TRBV3-1 and TRBJ1-5; D is ambiguous. Trimming cost V 0 bases and J 5 bases, with 8 bases left between them. The CDR3 extends over 14 amino acids. The germline gives CDR1 LGHDT, CDR2 YNNKEL (reference sequence).

DNA for the CDR3: TGCAGCGTTGTATCGGGAGATGATACAGATACGCAGTATTTT. This translates into CSVVSGDDTDTQYF. The chain combines TRBV29-1 with TRBJ2-3; a weak D match, TRBD2 (6 bases). Trimming pared 4 bases from V and 3 bases from J, leaving 14 bases between. CDR1 is SQVTM, CDR2 ANQGSEA, per germline. This CDR3 spans 14 amino acids.

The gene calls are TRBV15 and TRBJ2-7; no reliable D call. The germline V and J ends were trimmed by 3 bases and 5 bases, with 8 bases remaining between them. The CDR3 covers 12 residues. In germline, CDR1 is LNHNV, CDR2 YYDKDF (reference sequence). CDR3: CATSRERNEQYF. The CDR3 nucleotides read TGTGCCACCAGCAGGGAGAGGAACGAGCAGTACTTC.

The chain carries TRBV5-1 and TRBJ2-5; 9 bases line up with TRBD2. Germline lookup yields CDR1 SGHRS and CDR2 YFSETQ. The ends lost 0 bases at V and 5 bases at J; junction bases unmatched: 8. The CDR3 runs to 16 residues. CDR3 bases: TGCGCCAGCAGCTTGGAACCAGCGGGAGGATACGAGACCCAGTACTTC. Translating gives CASSLEPAGGYETQYF. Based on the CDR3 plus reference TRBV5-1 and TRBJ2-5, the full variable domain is KAGVTQTPRYLIKTRGQQVTLSCSPISGHRSVSWYQQTPGQGLQFLFEYFSETQRNKGNFPGRFSGRQFSNSRSEMNVSTLELGDSALYLCASSLEPAGGYETQYFGPGTRLLVL.

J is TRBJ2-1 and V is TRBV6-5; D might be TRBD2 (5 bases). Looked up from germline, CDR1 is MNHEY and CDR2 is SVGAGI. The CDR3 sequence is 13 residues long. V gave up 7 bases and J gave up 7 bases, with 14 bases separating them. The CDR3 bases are TGTGCCAGCATGTCTCGGGGTGGGAATGAGCAGTTCTTC. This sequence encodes CASMSRGGNEQFF.

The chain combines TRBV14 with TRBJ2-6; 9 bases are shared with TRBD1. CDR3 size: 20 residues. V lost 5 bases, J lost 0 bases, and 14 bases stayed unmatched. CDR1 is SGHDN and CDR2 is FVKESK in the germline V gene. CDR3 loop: CASSFHPPPGQGSGANVLTF. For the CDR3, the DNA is TGTGCCAGCAGCTTCCATCCACCACCGGGACAGGGCTCTGGGGCCAACGTCCTGACTTTC.

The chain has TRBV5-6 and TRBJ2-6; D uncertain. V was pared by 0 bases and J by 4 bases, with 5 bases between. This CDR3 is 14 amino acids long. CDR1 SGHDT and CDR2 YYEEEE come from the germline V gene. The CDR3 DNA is TGTGCCAGCAGCTTGGATTGGGGGGCCAACGTCCTGACTTTC. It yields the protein CASSLDWGANVLTF.

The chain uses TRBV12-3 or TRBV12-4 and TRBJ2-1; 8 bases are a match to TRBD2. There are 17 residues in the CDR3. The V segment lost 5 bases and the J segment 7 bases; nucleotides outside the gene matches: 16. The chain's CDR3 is CASSPVNRAGGGNEQFF. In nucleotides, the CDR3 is TGTGCCAGCAGTCCGGTAAATCGGGCGGGAGGCGGAAATGAGCAGTTCTTC.